The T cell receptor (beta chain) under discussion was sequenced for a study of T cell clones after liver transplantation. Some clones are missing from TCRdb's copy, which holds only in-frame ones; the method was immunoSEQ multiplex PCR. The sample consists of 70,000 or so clones, 80% to 95% of them appearing once. This CDR3 is 14 amino acids long. With 0 bases removed from V and 4 bases from J, the gap between germline ends came to 9 bases. Germline CDR1 SGHKS, CDR2 YYEKEE (reference sequence). This clonotype was obtained from a human patient who received a liver transplant. These T cells may partly come from the graft donor. The chain has TRBV5-5 and TRBJ2-3; D perhaps matches TRBD1 (5 bases). The sample consisted of CD4+ T cells from blood, taken around 25 months after liver transplant. CDR3 amino acids: CASSLGQGSDTQYF. CDR3 coding DNA: TGTGCCAGCAGCTTGGGGCAGGGCTCAGATACGCAGTATTTT.